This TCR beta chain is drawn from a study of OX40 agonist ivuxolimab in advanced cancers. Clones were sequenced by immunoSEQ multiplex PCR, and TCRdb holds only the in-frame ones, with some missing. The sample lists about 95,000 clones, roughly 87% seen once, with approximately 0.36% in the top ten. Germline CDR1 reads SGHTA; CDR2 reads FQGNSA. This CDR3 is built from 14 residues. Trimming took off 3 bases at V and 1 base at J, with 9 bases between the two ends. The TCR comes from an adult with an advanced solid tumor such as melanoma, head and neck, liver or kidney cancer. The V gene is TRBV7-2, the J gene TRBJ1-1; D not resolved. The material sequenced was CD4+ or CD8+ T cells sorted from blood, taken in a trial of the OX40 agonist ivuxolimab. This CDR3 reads CASSFGRRNTEAFF. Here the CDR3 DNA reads TGTGCCAGCAGCTTCGGACGGCGGAACACTGAAGCTTTCTTT.